The 21 T cell receptor beta chains listed next were all sequenced from one sample in a study of blood T cells in healthy people across ages. A second PCR, run for roughly 6 to 11 cycles, used a sample-barcoded 5' primer plus a J-beta primer mix. MiXCR, applied by TCRdb to the 5' RACE reads, yields one record per CDR3 protein. Of 1.5 million to 2 million distinct CDR3 sequences in the sample, 28% were seen once. Sequencing used blood. These receptor sequences come from a woman aged 25 to 39 in good health.

Turning to this clonotype: One base away lies a much larger clone, so this may be a sequencing read error. CDR3 amino acids: CASSQGQGDCYEQYF. CDR3 bases: TGCGCCAGCAGCCAAGGACAGGGGGACTGCTACGAGCAGTACTTC. V is TRBV4-1 and J is TRBJ2-7; 9 positions agree with TRBD1. V shed 1 base, J shed 3 bases, and the junction held 4 bases outside the gene matches. This CDR3 region has 15 residues. Per the germline V gene, CDR1 is MGHRA and CDR2 is YSYEKL.

The chain joins TRBV15 to TRBJ2-7; 7 bases fit TRBD1. V lost 0 bases to trimming and J lost 4 bases; unmatched junction nucleotides: 9. The CDR3 contains 16 residues. Germline lookup yields CDR1 LNHNV and CDR2 YYDKDF (reference sequence). The CDR3, as DNA: TGTGCCACCAGCAGAGATGAGGCGAGGGGGCGGTACGAGCAGTACTTC. This encodes CATSRDEARGRYEQYF.

This clonotype was detected a few times. This chain connects TRBV10-3 to TRBJ2-3; unclear D gene. The V gene's germline CDR1 is ENHRY and CDR2 SYGVKD. The CDR3 extends over 14 amino acids. Between the trimmed V and J ends, which lost 8 bases and 2 bases, there was a span of 14 bases. Here the CDR3 reads CAISDPMFTDTQYF. In nucleotides, the CDR3 is TGTGCCATCTCGGACCCCATGTTCACAGATACGCAGTATTTT.

The chain joins TRBV7-3 to TRBJ2-1; 13 positions match TRBD2. Trimming at V came to 6 bases and at J to 6 bases, leaving 5 bases not matched to a gene. CDR3 length: 15 residues. The V gene's germline CDR1 is SGHTA and CDR2 FQGTGA. The CDR3 DNA reads as TGTGCCAGCAGATCCACTAGCGGGGGGGCCAATGAGCAGTTCTTC. Translation: CASRSTSGGANEQFF. Full variable domain (outside the CDR3, taken from reference TRBV7-3 and TRBJ2-1): GAGVSQTPSNKVTEKGKYVELRCDPISGHTALYWYRQSLGQGPEFLIYFQGTGAADDSGLPNDRFFAVRPEGSVSTLKIQRTERGDSAVYLCASRSTSGGANEQFFGPGTRLTVL.

The genes are TRBV11-2 and TRBJ2-7; D is ambiguous. Germline V gene lookup returns CDR1 SGHAT and CDR2 FQNNGV. This CDR3 has 15 amino acids. The V end was cut by 1 base, the J end by 6 bases, with 16 bases between. The DNA of the CDR3 is TGTGCCAGCAGCTTAGCTTTTCAATCGAGGAGCGAGCAGTACTTC. As protein: CASSLAFQSRSEQYF.

The rearrangement uses TRBV19 and TRBJ1-2, with 8 bases aligning to TRBD1. Trimming at V came to 4 bases and at J to 0 bases, leaving 7 bases not matched to a gene. The V gene's germline CDR1 is LNHDA and CDR2 SQIVND (reference sequence). The CDR3 extends over 16 amino acids. CDR3 nucleotides: TGTGCCAGTAGTAACCGGGACAGGACCTCTAACTATGGCTACACCTTC. This translates into CASSNRDRTSNYGYTF.

This clonotype was detected many times. The genes are TRBV5-1 and TRBJ1-6; a weak D match, TRBD1 (5 bases). The CDR3 totals 14 residues. CDR1 is SGHRS and CDR2 is YFSETQ in the germline V gene. V lost 3 bases to trimming and J lost 4 bases, with 8 bases between them. The DNA of the CDR3 is TGCGCCAGCAGCTCCGACAGTTATAATTCACCCCTCCACTTT. As protein: CASSSDSYNSPLHF.

This chain joins TRBV12-5 and TRBJ1-2, with 8 nucleotides matching TRBD1. V lost 0 bases to trimming and J lost 5 bases; unmatched junction nucleotides: 5. The CDR3 consists of 15 residues. Germline loops: CDR1 LGHNT, CDR2 FRNRAP. CDR3 DNA: TGTGCTAGTGGTTTGGTTGTGGGACAGGCATATGGCTACACCTTC. Translated, it gives CASGLVVGQAYGYTF.

This clonotype was counted between two and nine times. The V and J genes are TRBV9 and TRBJ2-3, with 11 bases fitting TRBD2. The CDR3 extends over 15 amino acids. Trimming at V came to 4 bases and at J to 4 bases, leaving 5 bases not matched to a gene. Germline loops: CDR1 SGDLS, CDR2 YYNGEE. The CDR3 coding sequence is TGTGCCAGCAGCATGGGACTAGCGGACCCAGATACGCAGTATTTT. Protein: CASSMGLADPDTQYF.

The chain uses TRBV25-1 and TRBJ2-1, with D possibly TRBD1 on 6 matching bases. CDR1 and CDR2 from the germline V gene are MGHDK and SYGVNS. CDR3 length: 16 residues. V shed 8 bases and J shed 0 bases, with 17 bases lying between them. In nucleotides, the CDR3 is TGTGCCAGCGGAAGAAATGACAGGAGCTCCTACAATGAGCAGTTCTTC. As protein: CASGRNDRSSYNEQFF.

This clonotype turned up a few times. This chain joins TRBV7-2 and TRBJ2-7; no firm D call. V was shortened by 5 bases and J by 3 bases, with 14 bases between the two germline ends. There are 14 residues in the CDR3. Germline CDR1 SGHTA, CDR2 FQGNSA. DNA of the CDR3: TGTGCCAGCAGCAAAACCGAAGTGAGCTACGAGCAGTACTTC. It encodes CASSKTEVSYEQYF.

This clonotype was counted between two and nine times. The CDR3 nucleotides are TGCAGCGTTGAAGATTCCGATACCTCAGGGGGCTGGGGCTACACCTTC. The encoded protein is CSVEDSDTSGGWGYTF. The V call is TRBV29-1, the J call TRBJ1-2; TRBD1 matches 8 bases. Germline CDR1 and CDR2: SQVTM and ANQGSEA. The CDR3 runs 16 residues. V was clipped by 0 bases and J by 8 bases; unmatched bases: 14.

This clonotype was seen only a few times. This chain uses TRBV11-2 with TRBJ2-3, with TRBD2 matching 9 bases. The trim removed 3 bases at V and 8 bases at J, leaving 6 bases unmatched. The CDR3 is 14 residues long. Per the germline V gene, CDR1 is SGHAT and CDR2 is FQNNGV. CDR3 sequence: CASSFSGGVATQYF. CDR3 nucleotides: TGTGCCAGCAGCTTTAGCGGGGGCGTGGCTACGCAGTATTTT.

This clonotype was picked up a small number of times. The chain uses TRBV6-2 or TRBV6-3 and TRBJ2-5, with TRBD1 matching over 8 bases. The germline V gene has CDR1 MNHEY and CDR2 SVGEGT. With 4 bases clipped from V and 4 bases from J, the junction kept 8 bases outside the gene matches. The CDR3 loop spans 15 amino acids. Here the CDR3 DNA reads TGTGCCAGCAGTTCTTGGACAGGGAAGGTAGAGACCCAGTACTTC. Translation gives CASSSWTGKVETQYF.

There are a few counts of this clonotype. The chain is built from TRBV9 and TRBJ2-7, with TRBD2 matching over 7 bases. CDR1 is SGDLS and CDR2 is YYNGEE in the germline V gene. This CDR3 is 14 amino acids long. V dropped 2 bases and J dropped 4; count of bases not matched to a gene: 6. Written as DNA, the CDR3 is TGTGCCAGCAGCGTGGGGGGAGGGAAATACGAGCAGTACTTC. Translation: CASSVGGGKYEQYF. The full variable domain, completed using reference TRBV9 and TRBJ2-7, is DSGVTQTPKHLITATGQRVTLRCSPRSGDLSVYWYQQSLDQGLQFLIQYYNGEERAKGNILERFSAQQFPDLHSELNLSSLELGDSALYFCASSVGGGKYEQYFGPGTRLTVT.

In this sample, this clonotype turned up many times. The V call is TRBV6-5, the J call TRBJ1-2; a possible D gene is TRBD1 (6 bases). The V and J ends lost 0 bases and 2 bases respectively, with 13 bases between them. Germline V gene lookup returns CDR1 MNHEY and CDR2 SVGAGI. There are 16 residues in the CDR3. The CDR3 DNA reads as TGTGCCAGCAGTTACTCGAAGCAGGGGACGAACTATGGCTACACCTTC. It specifies CASSYSKQGTNYGYTF.

This clonotype was picked up many times. The chain recombines TRBV6-5 with TRBJ1-2, with a weak D call TRBD1 (6 bases). From germline, CDR1 is MNHEY and CDR2 SVGAGI. V was clipped by 1 base and J by 5 bases, with 17 bases between them. CDR3 length: 16 amino acids. In DNA, the CDR3 is TGTGCCAGCAGTTACTTTGCCCGGGACAAAGGGTATGGCTACACCTTC. This translates into CASSYFARDKGYGYTF.

This chain links TRBV7-3 with TRBJ2-1; TRBD2 is a possible D gene (6 bases). V lost 1 base and J 13 bases, leaving 14 bases between the germline ends. This CDR3 region has 13 residues. Germline V gene data show CDR1 as SGHTA and CDR2 as FQGTGA. DNA of the CDR3: TGTGCCAGCAGCTTAAACGCCTGGGGGGACCAGTTCTTC. Translated: CASSLNAWGDQFF.

This clonotype was seen at least ten times. This chain connects TRBV5-5 to TRBJ2-6; TRBD2 might be the D (6 bases). Trimming removed 2 bases from V and 0 bases from J, with 9 bases in between. CDR3 size: 16 residues. Germline CDR1 is SGHKS and CDR2 is YYEKEE (reference sequence). CDR3 coding DNA: TGTGCCAGCAGCTTTAGCGGAGGCTCTGGGGCCAACGTCCTGACTTTC. It yields the protein CASSFSGGSGANVLTF.

The chain's CDR3 is CASSAQQGLNTEAFF. The CDR3 DNA follows: TGCGCCAGCAGCGCACAACAGGGGTTGAACACTGAAGCTTTCTTT. The V gene is TRBV5-1, the J gene TRBJ1-1; TRBD1 matches 7 bases. The CDR3 loop spans 15 amino acids. In germline, CDR1 is SGHRS, CDR2 YFSETQ. V lost 4 bases to trimming and J lost 0 bases; unmatched junction nucleotides: 6.

This clonotype came up a few times. The chain combines TRBV27 with TRBJ1-5, with D hard to call. Germline assignment: CDR1 MNHEY and CDR2 SMNVEV (reference sequence). Deletions cut 10 bases from V and 1 base from J, with 14 bases between. The CDR3 is made up of 14 amino acids. The CDR3 protein is CATRPGRSNQPQHF. The CDR3 DNA is TGTGCCACCAGACCTGGACGGAGCAATCAGCCCCAGCATTTT.